A selection of T cell receptor beta chains follows, all from one sample in a study of shared clonotypes between healthy human individuals. Generated by immunoSEQ multiplex PCR, the TCRdb table keeps only in-frame clones and is missing some. The repertoire holds hundreds of thousands of clones, with nearly 97% as singletons. The material sequenced was naive CD8+ T cells sorted from blood. The receptors originated from a woman between 25 and 40 years old in good health. Each CDR3 is given with its conserved first and last residue. D genes are given only for firm matches. The listing skips clone size in some rows; elsewhere it reads once, few, many or a size class.

D gene | J gene | V gene | clone size | CDR3 protein | CDR3 DNA
TRBD2 | TRBJ2-7 | TRBV19 | NA | CASSMSGGLFYEQYF | TGTGCCAGTAGTATGAGCGGGGGTTTGTTCTACGAGCAGTACTTC
TRBD1 | TRBJ2-1 | TRBV27 | NA | CASSRGPSYNEQFF | TGTGCCAGCAGTAGGGGGCCCTCCTACAATGAGCAGTTCTTC
NA | TRBJ1-2 | TRBV28 | NA | CASSFIRVQDYGYTF | TGTGCCAGCAGTTTTATCAGGGTACAGGACTATGGCTACACCTTC
NA | TRBJ2-1 | TRBV7-9 | NA | CASSLAGQDEQFF | TGTGCCAGCAGCTTAGCAGGGCAGGATGAGCAGTTCTTC
NA | TRBJ1-3 | TRBV19 | NA | CASSTETGHYSGNTIYF | TGTGCCAGTAGTACAGAAACGGGACACTACTCTGGAAACACCATATATTTT
NA | TRBJ1-2 | TRBV9 | NA | CASSVGGAGDYGYTF | TGTGCCAGCAGTGTAGGAGGGGCAGGGGACTATGGCTACACCTTC
TRBD2 | TRBJ2-7 | TRBV6-1 | NA | CASSEVTSRSYEQYF | TGTGCCAGCAGCGAGGTGACTAGCCGGTCCTACGAGCAGTACTTC
TRBD1 | TRBJ2-1 | TRBV27 | NA | CASLPGTGPYNEQFF | TGTGCCAGCCTACCCGGGACAGGTCCCTACAATGAGCAGTTCTTC
NA | TRBJ2-4 | TRBV6-1 | NA | CASSERVHSDIQYF | TGTGCCAGCAGTGAACGAGTCCACTCTGACATTCAGTACTTC
NA | TRBJ2-7 | TRBV5-4 | NA | CASSPAYSPSINEQYF | TGTGCCAGCAGCCCAGCTTACAGTCCGAGTATTAACGAGCAGTACTTC
NA | TRBJ2-1 | TRBV29-1 | NA | CSVPVRSYNEQFF | TGCAGCGTTCCTGTCCGGTCCTACAATGAGCAGTTCTTC
NA | TRBJ2-1 | TRBV5-8 | NA | CASSLWTVNEQFF | TGTGCCAGCAGCTTGTGGACGGTCAATGAGCAGTTCTTC
NA | TRBJ2-7 | TRBV30 | NA | CAWSAVYEQYF | TGTGCCTGGAGTGCCGTGTACGAGCAGTACTTC
TRBD2 | TRBJ2-7 | TRBV9 | NA | CASSVRAGGYYEQYF | TGTGCCAGCAGCGTAAGAGCGGGAGGGTACTACGAGCAGTACTTC
TRBD1 | TRBJ2-7 | TRBV5-6 | once | CASSFFTDRDEQYF | TGTGCCAGCAGCTTTTTCACCGACAGGGACGAGCAGTACTTC
TRBD1 | TRBJ2-7 | TRBV7-9 | NA | CASSLNRQGHEQYF | TGTGCCAGCAGCTTAAATCGACAGGGCCACGAGCAGTACTTC
NA | TRBJ2-5 | TRBV6-6 | NA | CARSGGDRGLQETQYF | TGTGCCAGATCGGGGGGAGACAGGGGCCTTCAAGAGACCCAGTACTTC